These 23 T cell receptor beta chains were sequenced from one sample in a study of blood T cell repertoires in COVID-19 (dated by TCRdb to 2020 to 2022). Receptor amplification or capture employed the immunoSEQ multiplex PCR assay. TCRdb provides this immuneACCESS table in a form limited to in-frame rearrangements. Some clones are lacking; in checked studies, under half of them reflect an unresolved V gene, and why the rest are absent is not known. A total of under 20,000 clones appear in this sample, over 70% of them only once. More than 9.5% of the sample is taken by the ten largest. Specimen: peripheral blood. Every receptor here comes from a man older than 75 with acute or convalescent COVID-19.

This chain links TRBV19 with TRBJ1-2; D might be TRBD1 (6 bases). This CDR3 region has 15 residues. With 4 bases removed from V and 5 bases from J, the gap between germline ends came to 17 bases. Per germline, CDR1 LNHDA and CDR2 SQIVND (reference sequence). CDR3 protein: CASSTPPHREYGYTF. The CDR3 DNA reads TGTGCCAGTAGTACCCCCCCTCACAGGGAATATGGCTACACCTTC.

The chain combines TRBV7-2 with TRBJ1-5; D not certain. Germline V gives CDR1 SGHTA, CDR2 FQGNSA. The CDR3 runs 12 residues. Trimming stripped 3 bases from V and 8 bases from J, with 8 bases between. The CDR3 is CASSFAREPQHF. CDR3 in DNA: TGTGCCAGCAGCTTCGCACGGGAGCCCCAGCATTTT.

The chain employs TRBV7-6 and TRBJ2-5; a weak D match, TRBD1 (8 bases). The CDR3 consists of 16 residues. Germline loops: CDR1 SGHVS, CDR2 FNYEAQ. The ends were cut back, 4 bases at V and 4 bases at J, with 19 bases in the middle. In DNA, the CDR3 is TGTGCCAGCAGCTCCTTTGGACAGGGAGGGGTAGAGACCCAGTACTTC. This translates into CASSSFGQGGVETQYF.

The chain couples TRBV6-4 to TRBJ1-4; 9 bases match TRBD1. With V trimmed by 5 bases and J by 7 bases, 5 bases remained unmatched. Germline V gives CDR1 MRHNA, CDR2 SNTAGT. The CDR3 spans 14 residues. This CDR3 is CASSPGTGSEKLFF. The CDR3 DNA follows: TGTGCCAGCAGTCCCGGGACAGGGAGTGAAAAACTGTTTTTT.

The chain employs TRBV5-1 and TRBJ1-2, with TRBD1 as a possible D gene (6 bases). The V end lost 0 bases, the J end lost 8 bases, and 14 bases lay between the germline ends. CDR1 is SGHRS and CDR2 is YFSETQ in the germline V gene. This CDR3 comprises 14 residues. CDR3 bases: TGCGCCAGCAGCTTGGGTGGGGGCCAGTCCGGCTACACCTTC. It is translated as CASSLGGGQSGYTF.

The chain couples TRBV5-1 to TRBJ1-1; D unresolved. The CDR3 spans 14 residues. V lost 0 bases and J lost 10, with 16 bases in between. The V gene's germline CDR1 is SGHRS and CDR2 YFSETQ. In DNA form, the CDR3 reads TGCGCCAGCAGCTTGGCCGAGGGAGTTGGAGGAGCTTTCTTT. Amino acids: CASSLAEGVGGAFF.

The chain is built from TRBV6-2 or TRBV6-3 and TRBJ1-1; D may be TRBD1 (5 bases). The CDR3 is 17 amino acids. Germline V gives CDR1 MNHEY, CDR2 SVGEGT. Between the trimmed V and J ends, which lost 4 bases and 0 bases, there was a span of 18 bases. CDR3 coding DNA: TGTGCCAGCAGTTCAGAGATAGGGGTCCCAATGAACACTGAAGCTTTCTTT. Its protein product is CASSSEIGVPMNTEAFF.

The chain employs TRBV12-2 and TRBJ1-3; TRBD1, the D gene given by the table, was not confirmed from the DNA. TRBV12-2 is a pseudogene. This CDR3 is 18 amino acids long. The CDR3 nucleotides are TGTGCAAGTCGCTTAGCCCCCGGGACATCCTGCTCTGGAAACACCATATATTTT. Its protein is CASRLAPGTSCSGNTIYF.

This clone is a singleton in its sample. This chain connects TRBV6-5 to TRBJ2-5, with 8 nucleotides matching TRBD1. CDR1 is MNHEY, CDR2 SVGAGI, per germline. The junction had 11 bases not matched to a gene; V was cut back by 7 bases and J by 4 bases. The CDR3 covers 15 residues. Written as DNA, the CDR3 is TGTGCCAGCACCCCCCCCTGGACAGGGACAGAGACCCAGTACTTC. It yields the protein CASTPPWTGTETQYF.

The CDR3 loop reads CASIRASNEQFF. CDR3 DNA sequence: TGTGCCAGCATTCGAGCTTCCAATGAGCAGTTCTTC. V and J are TRBV5-8 and TRBJ2-1, with unresolved D. The CDR3 contains 12 residues. Trimming shortened V by 6 bases and J by 6 bases, and 10 bases separated the two germline ends. CDR1 and CDR2 (germline): SGHTS, YDEGEE.

The rearrangement links TRBV12-3 or TRBV12-4 to TRBJ1-2; possible D gene TRBD1, 5 bases. The CDR3 is made up of 12 amino acids. V was pared by 9 bases and J by 3 bases, with 11 bases between. The CDR3 region is CASVRQYYGYTF. CDR3 DNA: TGTGCCAGTGTACGACAGTACTATGGCTACACCTTC.

V is TRBV7-6 and J is TRBJ2-3, with D unresolved. This CDR3 spans 12 amino acids. V was trimmed by 5 bases and J by 2 bases, leaving 5 bases between them. CDR1 is SGHVS and CDR2 is FNYEAQ in the germline V gene. The CDR3 DNA reads as TGTGCCAGCAGCAGACTCACAGATACGCAGTATTTT. Protein: CASSRLTDTQYF. The variable domain in full, with the rest retrieved from reference TRBV7-6 and TRBJ2-3, is GAGVSQSPRYKVTKRGQDVALRCDPISGHVSLYWYRQALGQGPEFLTYFNYEAQQDKSGLPNDRFSAERPEGSISTLTIQRTEQRDSAMYRCASSRLTDTQYFGPGTRLTVL.

The chain recombines TRBV9 with TRBJ2-7; 9 nucleotides agree with TRBD1. J was trimmed by 5 bases and V by 3 bases; bases with no gene match: 6. The germline V gene encodes CDR1 SGDLS and CDR2 YYNGEE. This CDR3 is built from 14 residues. CDR3 bases: TGTGCCAGCAGCGCCGGGACAGGGTTGAACGAGCAGTACTTC. Encoded protein: CASSAGTGLNEQYF. The full variable domain, completed using reference TRBV9 and TRBJ2-7, is DSGVTQTPKHLITATGQRVTLRCSPRSGDLSVYWYQQSLDQGLQFLIQYYNGEERAKGNILERFSAQQFPDLHSELNLSSLELGDSALYFCASSAGTGLNEQYFGPGTRLTVT.

V gene TRBV27 combines with J gene TRBJ2-7, with 8 bases identical to TRBD1. The V and J ends lost 6 bases and 6 bases, in that order; junction bases with no gene match: 16. The CDR3 sequence is 16 residues long. Germline lookup yields CDR1 MNHEY and CDR2 SMNVEV (reference sequence). The CDR3 region has the DNA TGTGCCAGCAGCCGCAAACCGGGACAGGCGACTGGCGAGCAGTACTTC. Residues: CASSRKPGQATGEQYF.

The chain employs TRBV6-5 and TRBJ1-1; 10 bases are shared with TRBD1. The CDR3 extends over 14 amino acids. The V gene's germline CDR1 is MNHEY and CDR2 SVGAGI. J gave up 1 base and V 4 bases, and 0 bases lay outside the gene matches. CDR3 in DNA: TGTGCCAGCAGTTGGACAGGGGGGAACACTGAAGCTTTCTTT. It is translated as CASSWTGGNTEAFF.

The rearrangement links TRBV18 to TRBJ2-4; TRBD1 agrees at 8 bases. V trimming: 3 bases; J trimming: 2 bases; junction bases outside the gene matches: 6. CDR1 and CDR2 (germline): KGHSH, LQKENI. The CDR3 has 16 residues. CDR3 protein: CASSPPGQVPKNIQYF. DNA of the CDR3: TGTGCCAGCTCACCCCCGGGACAGGTGCCCAAAAACATTCAGTACTTC.

The CDR3 coding sequence is TGTGCCAGCAGCCTAGATCCTTCCGGGACAGGGGCGAGATTTACTGAAGCTTTCTTT. Its protein product is CASSLDPSGTGARFTEAFF. V is TRBV7-2 and J is TRBJ1-1; 10 positions match TRBD1. Trimming cost V 5 bases and J 5 bases; bases outside gene matches: 20. The CDR3 extends over 19 amino acids. Germline V gene data show CDR1 as SGHTA and CDR2 as FQGNSA.

The gene calls are TRBV7-6 and TRBJ2-5, with D maybe TRBD2 (6 bases). Looked up from germline, CDR1 is SGHVS and CDR2 is FNYEAQ. The CDR3 sequence is 15 residues long. Trimming shortened V by 5 bases and J by 5 bases, and 18 bases separated the two germline ends. The CDR3 sequence: CASSESAGRWETQYF. In DNA form, the CDR3 reads TGTGCCAGCAGCGAGTCGGCGGGGCGCTGGGAGACCCAGTACTTC.

The CDR3 spells CASSLDFTGGSNQPQHF. The CDR3 DNA reads TGTGCCAGCAGCTTGGACTTTACAGGGGGCAGCAATCAGCCCCAGCATTTT. The rearrangement joins TRBV5-8 to TRBJ1-5; 9 bases align to TRBD1. Trimming removed 0 bases from V and 1 base from J; junction bases left unmatched: 5. CDR1 and CDR2 (germline): SGHTS, YDEGEE. CDR3 length equals 17 residues. The whole variable domain, filled in from reference TRBV5-8 and TRBJ1-5, reads EAGVTQSPTHLIKTRGQQATLRCSPISGHTSVYWYQQALGLGLQFLLWYDEGEERNRGNFPPRFSGRQFPNYSSELNVNALELEDSALYLCASSLDFTGGSNQPQHFGDGTRLSIL.

The V and J genes are TRBV24-1 and TRBJ2-1, with TRBD1 matching over 9 bases. The J segment lost 7 bases and the V segment lost 3 bases, leaving 9 bases of the junction unmatched. The germline V gene has CDR1 KGHDR and CDR2 SFDVKD. The CDR3 has 16 amino acids. The CDR3 DNA reads TGTGCCACCAGTGATGCCGGGACAGGGTTTGTGAATGAGCAGTTCTTC. Encoded protein: CATSDAGTGFVNEQFF.

This clone was seen a few times. The chain joins TRBV5-6 to TRBJ1-3; unclear D gene. The CDR3 has 14 amino acids. Germline V CDR1 and CDR2: SGHDT, YYEEEE. V was clipped by 0 bases and J by 4 bases, with 8 bases between them. CDR3: CASSLGPGGNTIYF. CDR3 nucleotides: TGTGCCAGCAGCTTGGGTCCGGGGGGAAACACCATATATTTT.

This clone occurred a few times. The genes are TRBV4-1 and TRBJ1-5; the match to TRBD1 covers 8 bases. Germline-derived CDR1 and CDR2 are MGHRA and YSYEKL. Trimming removed 5 bases from V and 4 bases from J; junction bases left unmatched: 4. The CDR3 totals 14 residues. CDR3 nucleotides: TGCGCCAGCAGCTGGGACAGGACGAATCAGCCCCAGCATTTT. Translating it yields CASSWDRTNQPQHF.

V is TRBV18 and J is TRBJ2-2; 7 bases match TRBD1. This CDR3 contains 17 residues. Germline trimming cut 2 bases from V and 0 bases from J; bases unmatched to any gene: 6. The germline V gene encodes CDR1 KGHSH and CDR2 LQKENI. The CDR3 protein is CASSPDGDRANTGELFF. As DNA, the CDR3 is TGTGCCAGCTCACCAGACGGAGACAGGGCGAACACCGGGGAGCTGTTTTTT.